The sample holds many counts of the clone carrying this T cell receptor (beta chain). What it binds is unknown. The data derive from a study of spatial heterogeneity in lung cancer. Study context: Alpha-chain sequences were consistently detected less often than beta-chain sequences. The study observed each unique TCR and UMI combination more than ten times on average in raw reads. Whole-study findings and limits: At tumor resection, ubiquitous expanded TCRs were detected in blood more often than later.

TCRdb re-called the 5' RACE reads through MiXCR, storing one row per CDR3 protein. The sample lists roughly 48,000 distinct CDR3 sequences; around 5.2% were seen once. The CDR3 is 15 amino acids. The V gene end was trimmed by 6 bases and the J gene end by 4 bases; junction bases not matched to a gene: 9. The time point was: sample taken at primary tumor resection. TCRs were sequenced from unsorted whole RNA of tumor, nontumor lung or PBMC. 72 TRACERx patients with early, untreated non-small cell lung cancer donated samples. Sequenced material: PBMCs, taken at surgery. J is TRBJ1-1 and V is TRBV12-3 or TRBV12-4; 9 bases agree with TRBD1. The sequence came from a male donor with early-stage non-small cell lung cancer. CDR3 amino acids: CASSRWDREGTEAFF. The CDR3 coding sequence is TGTGCCAGCAGCCGATGGGACAGGGAGGGCACTGAAGCTTTCTTT.